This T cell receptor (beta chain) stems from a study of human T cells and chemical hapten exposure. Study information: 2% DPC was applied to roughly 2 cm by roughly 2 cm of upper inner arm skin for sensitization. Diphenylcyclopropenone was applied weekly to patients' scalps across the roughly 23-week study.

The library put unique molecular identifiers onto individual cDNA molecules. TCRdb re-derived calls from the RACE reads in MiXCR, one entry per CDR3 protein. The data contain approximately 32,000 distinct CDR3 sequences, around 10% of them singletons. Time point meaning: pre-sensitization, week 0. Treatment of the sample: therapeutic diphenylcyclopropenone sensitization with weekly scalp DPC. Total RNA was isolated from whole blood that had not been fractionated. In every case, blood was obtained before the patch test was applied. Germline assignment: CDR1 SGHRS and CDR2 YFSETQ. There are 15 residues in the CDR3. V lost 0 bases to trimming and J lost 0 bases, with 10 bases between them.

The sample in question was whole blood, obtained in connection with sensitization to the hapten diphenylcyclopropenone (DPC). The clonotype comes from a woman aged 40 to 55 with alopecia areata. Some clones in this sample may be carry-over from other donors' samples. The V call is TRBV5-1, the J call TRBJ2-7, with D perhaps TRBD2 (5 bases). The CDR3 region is CASSLAGTSSYEQYF. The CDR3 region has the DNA TGCGCCAGCAGCTTGGCCGGAACTAGCTCCTACGAGCAGTACTTC.